This TCR beta chain was profiled in a study of shared clonotypes between healthy human individuals. Study results and caveats: Rarefaction exposed incomplete sorted-subset sequencing despite large depth. It was the non-shared clonotypes that had lower generation probabilities than clonotypes shared by all four donors.

On this clone itself: Its antigen is unknown.

V lost 6 bases and J 2 bases, leaving 7 bases between the germline ends. The CDR3 length is 12 residues. Germline loops: CDR1 KGHSH, CDR2 LQKENI. Genomic DNA of every subset was divided equally among multiple immunoSEQ plates. Assay used: immunoSEQ multiplex PCR; TCRdb lists only in-frame clones, some missing. The sample has about 1 million clones; approximately 76% are singletons. This TCR was recovered from a young man in good health. What was sequenced was memory CD4+ T cells sorted from blood. Subset defined: CD45RA-negative fraction. V is TRBV18 and J is TRBJ2-5; D gene uncertain. CDR3: CASSGPQETQYF. CDR3 in DNA: TGTGCCAGCTCGGGCCCGCAAGAGACCCAGTACTTC.